A single sample gave rise to the 31 T cell receptor beta chains below, sequenced in a study of T cells in pancreatic ductal adenocarcinoma. Sequencing used immunoSEQ multiplex PCR; TCRdb keeps in-frame clones, though not all of them. The sample comprises roughly 11,000 clones, roughly 88% of which are singletons, and 15% to 20% rests with the top ten. No neoadjuvant therapy was given to the selected pancreatic ductal adenocarcinoma patients before their surgery. The source material was PBMCs. The source is a human donor with pancreatic ductal adenocarcinoma.

Worth noting for this clone: The identical CDR3 is also encoded by other nucleotide sequences in the sample. The rearrangement uses TRBV29-1 and TRBJ2-2; 10 bases agree with TRBD2. V shed 5 bases, J shed 8 bases, and the junction held 5 bases outside the gene matches. The CDR3 runs 13 residues. Germline loops: CDR1 SQVTM, CDR2 ANQGSEA. The CDR3 nucleotides are TGCAGCGTTTCTCTAGCGGGAGCTGGGGAGCTGTTTTTT. This encodes CSVSLAGAGELFF.

V gene TRBV29-1 combines with J gene TRBJ2-4; possibly TRBD2 for D (7 bases). Germline V gives CDR1 SQVTM, CDR2 ANQGSEA. There are 14 residues in the CDR3. V was cut by 7 bases and J by 6 bases, with 19 bases left in between. The CDR3 loop is CSAVEGGRGNIQYF. The DNA of the CDR3 is TGCAGCGCCGTCGAGGGGGGGCGGGGAAACATTCAGTACTTC.

The rearrangement links TRBV20-1 to TRBJ2-1; a possible D gene is TRBD1 (5 bases). The length of the CDR3 is 11 residues. The V gene lost 6 bases and the J gene lost 10 bases, with 13 bases spanning the gap. Germline values: CDR1 DFQATT, CDR2 SNEGSKA (reference sequence). The CDR3 sequence is CSARQLDEQFF. As DNA, the CDR3 is TGCAGTGCAAGACAGTTGGACGAGCAGTTCTTC.

In its sample, this clone was seen once. The chain combines TRBV30 with TRBJ2-7, with TRBD2 matching over 12 bases. Germline trimming cut 1 base from V and 6 bases from J; bases unmatched to any gene: 4. This CDR3 comprises 14 residues. Germline V gene sequence: CDR1 GTSNPN, CDR2 SVGIG (reference sequence). The CDR3 bases are TGTGCCTGGAGTGGACTAGCGGGAGTCGGCGAGCAGTACTTC. Translated, it gives CAWSGLAGVGEQYF.

The chain links TRBV27 to TRBJ2-1, with unresolved D. The germline V gene has CDR1 MNHEY and CDR2 SMNVEV (reference sequence). This CDR3 is 15 amino acids long. Trimming removed 4 bases from V and 4 bases from J, with 14 bases in between. The CDR3 DNA follows: TGTGCCAGCAGTTCCCTCCCGGCCGTTTACAATGAGCAGTTCTTC. It translates to CASSSLPAVYNEQFF.

This chain links TRBV5-4 with TRBJ1-2; D possibly corresponds to TRBD1 (6 bases). Germline V gene sequence: CDR1 SGHNT, CDR2 YYREEE (reference sequence). V was cut by 0 bases and J by 2 bases, with 8 bases left in between. The CDR3 has 14 residues. The CDR3 bases are TGTGCCAGCAGCTTGGACAGGGCCAACTATGGCTACACCTTC. Translated: CASSLDRANYGYTF.

The chain combines TRBV6-5 with TRBJ1-1; D is unresolved. Trimming left V 8 bases short and J 6 bases short, with 10 bases between. The CDR3 spans 11 residues. Germline assignment: CDR1 MNHEY and CDR2 SVGAGI. This CDR3 reads CASGVRAEAFF. CDR3 in DNA: TGTGCCAGCGGGGTGAGGGCTGAAGCTTTCTTT.

The chain joins TRBV9 to TRBJ2-7, with a weak D call TRBD1 (5 bases). Germline lookup yields CDR1 SGDLS and CDR2 YYNGEE. The CDR3 runs to 14 residues. Deletions cut 4 bases from V and 3 bases from J, with 14 bases between. The DNA for the CDR3 is TGTGCCAGCAGCCCTCCCGGACACCACTACGAGCAGTACTTC. This encodes CASSPPGHHYEQYF.

DNA for the CDR3: TGTGCCAGCAACTATAAAACGTTAGACTTTTCGTACGAGCAGTACTTC. Protein: CASNYKTLDFSYEQYF. The V gene is TRBV7-9, the J gene TRBJ2-7; D gene unclear. The CDR3 length is 16 residues. Trimming removed 7 bases from V and 4 bases from J, with 23 bases in between. Germline V gene lookup returns CDR1 SEHNR and CDR2 FQNEAQ (reference sequence).

The chain has TRBV10-1 and TRBJ1-1, with D unresolved. Germline CDR1 reads WNHNN; CDR2 reads SYGVQD (reference sequence). There are 13 residues in the CDR3. The V end was cut by 2 bases, the J end by 4 bases, with 8 bases between. CDR3 bases: TGCGCCAGCAGTGAGAGGTTGGGCACTGAAGCTTTCTTT. Its translation: CASSERLGTEAFF.

This chain uses TRBV7-9 with TRBJ2-7; D possibly matches TRBD1 or TRBD2 (5 bases each). The germline V gene has CDR1 SEHNR and CDR2 FQNEAQ (reference sequence). Trimming took off 5 bases at V and 6 bases at J, with 14 bases between the two ends. CDR3 length equals 13 residues. The CDR3 loop reads CASSPRGWAEQYF. Here the CDR3 DNA reads TGTGCCAGCAGCCCCCGGGGCTGGGCCGAGCAGTACTTC.

This sequence joins TRBV7-2 and TRBJ1-2; no definite D call. The germline V gene has CDR1 SGHTA and CDR2 FQGNSA. The CDR3 consists of 14 residues. Trimming removed 6 bases at V and 4 bases at J, with 15 bases between. The CDR3 spells CASRPGSGAYGYTF. As DNA, the CDR3 is TGTGCCAGCAGGCCCGGGTCAGGAGCCTATGGCTACACCTTC.

V usage is TRBV7-2 and J usage is TRBJ2-3; no clear D. Per germline, CDR1 SGHTA and CDR2 FQGNSA. There are 11 residues in the CDR3. Trimming shortened V by 3 bases and J by 2 bases, and 0 bases separated the two germline ends. CDR3 bases: TGTGCCAGCAGCTTCACAGATACGCAGTATTTT. Its translation: CASSFTDTQYF.

This chain uses TRBV6-5 with TRBJ2-7; weak D call: TRBD2 (6 bases). Between the trimmed V and J ends, which lost 5 bases and 2 bases, there was a span of 16 bases. The germline V gene has CDR1 MNHEY and CDR2 SVGAGI. The CDR3 covers 15 residues. The CDR3 coding sequence is TGTGCCAGCAGTCGTCCGGGACTCCAAACCTACGAGCAGTACTTC. Translated: CASSRPGLQTYEQYF.

The chain recombines TRBV11-2 with TRBJ1-1, with D uncertain. Germline assignment: CDR1 SGHAT and CDR2 FQNNGV. The CDR3 length is 16 residues. With 2 bases removed from V and 5 bases from J, the gap between germline ends came to 18 bases. CDR3 sequence: CASSLSGIETRTEAFF. CDR3 bases: TGTGCCAGCAGCTTAAGCGGAATTGAAACCCGGACTGAAGCTTTCTTT.

The rearrangement links TRBV4-1 to TRBJ2-5; D tentatively reads TRBD1 or TRBD2 (6 bases each). V lost 3 bases and J lost 2, with 10 bases in between. CDR3 size: 14 residues. CDR1 and CDR2 from the germline V gene are MGHRA and YSYEKL. The CDR3, as DNA: TGCGCCAGCAGCCAGGAAGGGGGGCAAGAGACCCAGTACTTC. This translates into CASSQEGGQETQYF.

The chain has TRBV10-2 and TRBJ2-7, with 9 bases lining up with TRBD2. Germline CDR1 and CDR2: WSHSY and SAAADI. The CDR3 covers 15 residues. J was trimmed by 0 bases and V by 3 bases; bases with no gene match: 3. In nucleotides, the CDR3 is TGCGCCAGCAGTGATAGCGGGGGCAACTCCTACGAGCAGTACTTC. Translation gives CASSDSGGNSYEQYF.

The CDR3 DNA sequence: TGTGCCAGCAGAAGCGACCCGGGAGGAGGGCAGCCCCAGCATTTT. This codes for CASRSDPGGGQPQHF. V and J are TRBV6-6 and TRBJ1-5; D ambiguous. CDR1 is MNHNY and CDR2 is SVGAGI in the germline V gene (reference sequence). Trimming cost V 6 bases and J 7 bases, with 19 bases left between them. The CDR3 length is 15 residues.

This chain connects TRBV18 to TRBJ2-3; D gene uncertain. The CDR3 loop spans 12 amino acids. Deletions cut 2 bases from V and 4 bases from J, with 4 bases between. Germline V gene sequence: CDR1 KGHSH, CDR2 LQKENI. CDR3 sequence reads: CASSPAPDTQYF. CDR3 DNA sequence: TGTGCCAGCTCACCAGCCCCAGATACGCAGTATTTT.

This rearrangement joins TRBV27 to TRBJ2-2; 11 nucleotides agree with TRBD2. Germline values: CDR1 MNHEY, CDR2 SMNVEV (reference sequence). After removal of 7 bases from V and 4 bases from J, the junction contained 11 bases not matched to a gene. This CDR3 is 17 amino acids long. The CDR3 sequence is CASTSLAGGRSTGELFF. CDR3 nucleotides: TGTGCCAGCACGTCATTAGCGGGAGGGCGGAGCACCGGGGAGCTGTTTTTT.

J is TRBJ2-3 and V is TRBV9, with a possible D match to TRBD2 (6 bases). The V gene lost 1 base and the J gene lost 4 bases, with 10 bases spanning the gap. The CDR3 extends over 14 amino acids. The germline gives CDR1 SGDLS, CDR2 YYNGEE. CDR3 amino acids: CASSVLGGSDTQYF. The CDR3 DNA sequence: TGTGCCAGCAGCGTATTGGGGGGATCAGATACGCAGTATTTT.

This clone has more than one count but fewer than ten. The chain carries TRBV7-9 and TRBJ2-3; 9 positions agree with TRBD2. Germline loops: CDR1 SEHNR, CDR2 FQNEAQ (reference sequence). Trimming removed 5 bases from V and 10 bases from J; junction bases left unmatched: 4. This CDR3 region has 12 residues. The CDR3 DNA reads TGTGCCAGCAGCAATAGCGGGAGCGCGCAGTATTTT. Amino acid sequence: CASSNSGSAQYF. Full variable domain (missing parts from reference TRBV7-9 and TRBJ2-3): DTGVSQNPRHKITKRGQNVTFRCDPISEHNRLYWYRQTLGQGPEFLTYFQNEAQLEKSRLLSDRFSAERPKGSFSTLEIQRTEQGDSAMYLCASSNSGSAQYFGPGTRLTVL.

The CDR3 DNA sequence: TGTGCCAGCAGCGTAGGCTGGGAAGGCACCGGGGAGCTGTTTTTT. Translation: CASSVGWEGTGELFF. The rearrangement links TRBV9 to TRBJ2-2; D unresolved. Trimming left V 0 bases short and J 4 bases short, with 10 bases between. The CDR3 covers 15 residues. The germline V gene has CDR1 SGDLS and CDR2 YYNGEE.

The gene calls are TRBV9 and TRBJ2-2; the match to TRBD1 covers 8 bases. V dropped 2 bases and J dropped 3; count of bases not matched to a gene: 6. Germline V CDR1 and CDR2: SGDLS, YYNGEE. CDR3 length: 16 residues. The CDR3 nucleotides are TGTGCCAGCAGCGTCACAGGGGGACTCTACACCGGGGAGCTGTTTTTT. It specifies CASSVTGGLYTGELFF. The variable domain in full, with the rest retrieved from reference TRBV9 and TRBJ2-2, is DSGVTQTPKHLITATGQRVTLRCSPRSGDLSVYWYQQSLDQGLQFLIQYYNGEERAKGNILERFSAQQFPDLHSELNLSSLELGDSALYFCASSVTGGLYTGELFFGEGSRLTVL.

The chain combines TRBV5-1 with TRBJ2-7; no clear D gene. Germline V gene sequence: CDR1 SGHRS, CDR2 YFSETQ. The CDR3 is 13 amino acids. The V and J ends lost 2 bases and 5 bases respectively, with 11 bases between them. The CDR3 reads CASSFPGPNEQYF. CDR3 sequence (DNA): TGCGCCAGCAGCTTCCCGGGCCCCAACGAGCAGTACTTC.

The chain has TRBV7-9 and TRBJ2-3; no clear D. The V gene's germline CDR1 is SEHNR and CDR2 FQNEAQ (reference sequence). Trimming cost V 5 bases and J 6 bases, with 9 bases left between them. This CDR3 spans 12 amino acids. This chain's CDR3 is CASSLNEDTQYF. The CDR3 bases are TGTGCCAGCAGCCTAAACGAGGATACGCAGTATTTT.

The V gene is TRBV5-4, the J gene TRBJ1-1; D may be TRBD1 (6 bases). The CDR3 is 14 amino acids. Germline CDR1 reads SGHNT; CDR2 reads YYREEE (reference sequence). Trimming removed 3 bases at V and 2 bases at J, with 11 bases between. CDR3 DNA: TGTGCCAGCAGCTCTCTCGGGACAAACACTGAAGCTTTCTTT. Protein: CASSSLGTNTEAFF.

This chain links TRBV7-2 with TRBJ2-2; TRBD2 is a possible D gene (6 bases). The ends were cut back, 5 bases at V and 4 bases at J, with 14 bases in the middle. The germline V gene encodes CDR1 SGHTA and CDR2 FQGNSA. CDR3 length: 15 amino acids. The CDR3 nucleotides read TGTGCCAGCAGCCCTCGTGGGGGGACCACCGGGGAGCTGTTTTTT. This encodes CASSPRGGTTGELFF.

V and J are TRBV9 and TRBJ2-1, with 8 bases that match TRBD2. Germline V gives CDR1 SGDLS, CDR2 YYNGEE. CDR3 length equals 18 residues. V gave up 3 bases and J gave up 3 bases; unmatched junction bases: 14. In nucleotides, the CDR3 is TGTGCCAGCAGCGCTGACCCCTTACGGGAGGGCCTCTACAATGAGCAGTTCTTC. It yields the protein CASSADPLREGLYNEQFF.

This rearrangement joins TRBV4-2 to TRBJ1-6, with 8 bases that match TRBD1. Germline CDR1 and CDR2: LGHNA and YNFKEQ. The CDR3 has 19 amino acids. The junction had 8 bases not matched to a gene; V was cut back by 1 base and J by 0 bases. The CDR3 DNA is TGTGCCAGCAGCCAAGCTGGAGGACAGGGCAGCTCCTATAATTCACCCCTCCACTTT. This translates into CASSQAGGQGSSYNSPLHF.

J is TRBJ2-1 and V is TRBV5-5; D may be TRBD2 (7 bases). The CDR3 totals 15 residues. CDR1 is SGHKS and CDR2 is YYEKEE in the germline V gene (reference sequence). V was cut by 6 bases and J by 1 base, with 14 bases left in between. The CDR3 here is CASIQQGGSYNEQFF. In DNA form, the CDR3 reads TGTGCCAGCATCCAACAGGGAGGGTCCTACAATGAGCAGTTCTTC.